Sequencing of this T cell receptor beta chain was carried out in a study of blood T cell repertoires in COVID-19. Study-level information: T cells, B-cell-depleted T cells, or PBMCs provided the cDNA or gDNA that served as material.

Germline loops: CDR1 SEHNR, CDR2 FQNEAQ (reference sequence). V shed 0 bases, J shed 4 bases, and the junction held 0 bases outside the gene matches. This CDR3 comprises 14 residues. Sequenced by immunoSEQ multiplex PCR; TCRdb stores in-frame clones only, minus some. Of about 390,000 clones listed, over 75% are singletons. The sequenced sample consisted of peripheral blood. The receptor comes from a woman in her sixties or seventies with COVID-19, enrolled during active disease. The chain has TRBV7-9 and TRBJ2-1; 7 bases map to TRBD2. CDR3 DNA sequence: TGTGCCAGCAGCTTAGCTAGCGGGTACAATGAGCAGTTCTTC. This gives the protein CASSLASGYNEQFF.